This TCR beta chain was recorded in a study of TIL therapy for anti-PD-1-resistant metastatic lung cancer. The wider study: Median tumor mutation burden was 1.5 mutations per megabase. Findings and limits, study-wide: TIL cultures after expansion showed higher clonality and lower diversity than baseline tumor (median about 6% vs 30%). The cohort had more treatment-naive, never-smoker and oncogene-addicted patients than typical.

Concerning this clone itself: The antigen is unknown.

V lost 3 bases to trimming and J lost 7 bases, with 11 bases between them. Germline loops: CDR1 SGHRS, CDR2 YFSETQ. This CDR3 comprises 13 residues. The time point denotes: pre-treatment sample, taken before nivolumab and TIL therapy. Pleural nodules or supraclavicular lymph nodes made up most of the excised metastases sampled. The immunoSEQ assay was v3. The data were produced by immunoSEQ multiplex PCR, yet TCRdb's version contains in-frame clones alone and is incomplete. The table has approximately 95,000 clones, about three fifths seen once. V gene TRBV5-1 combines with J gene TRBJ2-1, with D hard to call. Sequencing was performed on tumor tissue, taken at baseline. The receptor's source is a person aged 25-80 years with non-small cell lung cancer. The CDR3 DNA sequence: TGCGCCAGCAGCTCGCAACGTGGAAATGAGCAGTTCTTC. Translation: CASSSQRGNEQFF.